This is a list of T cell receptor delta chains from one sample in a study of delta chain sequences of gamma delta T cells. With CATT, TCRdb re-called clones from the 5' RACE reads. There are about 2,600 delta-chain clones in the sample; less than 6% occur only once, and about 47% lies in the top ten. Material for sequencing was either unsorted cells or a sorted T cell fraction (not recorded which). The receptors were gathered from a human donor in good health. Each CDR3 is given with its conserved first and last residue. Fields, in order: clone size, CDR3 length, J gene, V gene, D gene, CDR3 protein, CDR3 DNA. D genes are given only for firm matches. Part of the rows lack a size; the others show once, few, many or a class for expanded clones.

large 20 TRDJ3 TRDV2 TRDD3 CACDATGMGDTNWDTRQMFF TGTGCCTGTGACGCCACGGGAATGGGGGATACTAACTGGGACACCCGACAGATGTTTTTC
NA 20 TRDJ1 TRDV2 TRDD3 CACDPLLGDSSSWDTDKLIF TGTGCCTGTGACCCGCTACTGGGGGACTCCAGCTCCTGGGACACCGATAAACTCATCTTT
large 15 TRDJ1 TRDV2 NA CACDTVGGLTDKLIF TGTGCCTGTGACACCGTGGGGGGGCTCACCGATAAACTCATCTTT
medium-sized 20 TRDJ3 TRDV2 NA CACDTVVRPGEDRDTRQMFF TGTGCCTGTGACACCGTCGTACGCCCGGGTGAGGACCGGGACACCCGACAGATGTTTTTC
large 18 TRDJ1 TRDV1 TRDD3 CALGELTAGGYETDKLIF TGTGCTCTTGGGGAACTTACAGCTGGGGGATACGAAACCGATAAACTCATCTTT
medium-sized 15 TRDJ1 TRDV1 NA CALGELTSEADKLIF TGTGCTCTTGGGGAACTAACGTCGGAGGCCGATAAACTCATCTTT
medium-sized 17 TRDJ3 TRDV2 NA CACDGTGISWDTRQMFF TGTGCCTGTGACGGTACTGGAATCTCCTGGGACACCCGACAGATGTTTTTC
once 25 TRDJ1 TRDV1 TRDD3 CALGERPSYPLLGDTEAIHADKLIF TGTGCTCTTGGGGAACGGCCTTCCTACCCCTTACTGGGGGATACTGAAGCAATACACGCCGATAAACTCATCTTT
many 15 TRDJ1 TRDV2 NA CACDTVGTKGDKLIF TGTGCCTGTGACACCGTCGGGACAAAGGGAGATAAACTCATCTTT
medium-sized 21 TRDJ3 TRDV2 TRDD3 CACDRTGGYGGISWDTRQMFF TGTGCCTGTGACCGTACTGGGGGATACGGAGGTATCTCCTGGGACACCCGACAGATGTTTTTC
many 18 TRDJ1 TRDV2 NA CACDTLGAIPEYTDKLIF TGTGCCTGTGACACTTTGGGGGCTATACCCGAGTACACCGATAAACTCATCTTT
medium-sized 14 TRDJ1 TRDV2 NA CACDTIMYTDKLIF TGTGCCTGTGACACCATCATGTACACCGATAAACTCATCTTT
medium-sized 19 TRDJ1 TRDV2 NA CACDPMMTGRVSNTDKLIF TGTGCCTGTGACCCGATGATGACGGGACGGGTGAGCAACACCGATAAACTCATCTTT
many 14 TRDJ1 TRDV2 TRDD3 CACDVWGMSDKLIF TGTGCCTGTGACGTCTGGGGGATGTCTGATAAACTCATCTTT
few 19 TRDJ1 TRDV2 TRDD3 CACDAVDWGTNQYTDKLIF TGTGCCTGTGACGCCGTGGACTGGGGGACTAACCAGTACACCGATAAACTCATCTTT
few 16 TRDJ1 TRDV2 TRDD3 CACDVLGGSSTDKLIF TGTGCCTGTGACGTTCTGGGGGGTTCATCCACCGATAAACTCATCTTT
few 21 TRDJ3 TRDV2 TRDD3 CACDSLVLGDTSSWDTRQMFF TGTGCCTGTGACTCCCTGGTACTGGGGGATACTAGCTCCTGGGACACCCGACAGATGTTTTTC
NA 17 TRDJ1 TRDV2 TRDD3 CACDTVGTGGPTDKLIF TGTGCCTGTGACACCGTTGGTACTGGGGGACCGACCGATAAACTCATCTTT
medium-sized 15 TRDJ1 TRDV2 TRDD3 CACDSWGIHTDKLIF TGTGCCTGTGACAGCTGGGGGATTCACACCGATAAACTCATCTTT
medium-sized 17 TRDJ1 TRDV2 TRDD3 CACDTVGMLGDRGKLIF TGTGCCTGTGACACCGTGGGTATGCTGGGGGATAGGGGTAAACTCATCTTT
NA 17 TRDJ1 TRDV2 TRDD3 CACDPLLTGGATDKLIF TGTGCCTGTGATCCATTGCTTACTGGGGGAGCCACCGATAAACTCATCTTT
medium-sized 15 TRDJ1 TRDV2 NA CACDRVGIDTDKLIF TGTGCCTGTGACAGGGTGGGGATCGACACCGATAAACTCATCTTT
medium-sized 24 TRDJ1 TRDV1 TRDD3 CALGELDAPVTYFTGGYSDDKLIF TGTGCTCTTGGGGAACTAGACGCACCTGTTACCTATTTTACTGGGGGATATAGCGACGATAAACTCATCTTT
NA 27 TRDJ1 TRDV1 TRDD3 CALGEPPMFLLGDRNVVRFRGTDKLIF TGTGCTCTTGGGGAACCCCCAATGTTCCTACTGGGGGATAGGAACGTCGTCCGTTTTAGGGGCACCGATAAACTCATCTTT
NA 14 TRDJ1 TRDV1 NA CALGIKPPVDKLIF TGTGCTCTTGGGATAAAGCCCCCGGTAGATAAACTCATCTTT
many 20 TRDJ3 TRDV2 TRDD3 CACDTVLGDTPSWDTRQMFF TGTGCCTGTGACACCGTACTGGGGGATACGCCATCCTGGGACACCCGACAGATGTTTTTC
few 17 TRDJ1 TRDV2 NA CACDTVGSPLYTDKLIF TGTGCCTGTGACACCGTGGGATCACCCCTGTACACCGATAAACTCATCTTT